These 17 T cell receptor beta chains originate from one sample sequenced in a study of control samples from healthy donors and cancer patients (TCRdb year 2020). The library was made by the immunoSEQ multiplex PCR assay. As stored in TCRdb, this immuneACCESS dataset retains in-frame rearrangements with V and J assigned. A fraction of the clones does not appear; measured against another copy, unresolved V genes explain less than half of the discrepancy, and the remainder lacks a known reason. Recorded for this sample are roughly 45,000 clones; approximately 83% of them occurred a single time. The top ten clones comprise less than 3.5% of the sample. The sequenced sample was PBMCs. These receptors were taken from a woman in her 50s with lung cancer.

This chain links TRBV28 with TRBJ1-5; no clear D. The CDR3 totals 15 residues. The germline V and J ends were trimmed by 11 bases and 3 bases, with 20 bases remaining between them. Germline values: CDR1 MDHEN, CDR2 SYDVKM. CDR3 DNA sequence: TGTGCCTCATATCCCCACAGAATTTTCAATCAGCCCCAGCATTTT. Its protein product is CASYPHRIFNQPQHF.

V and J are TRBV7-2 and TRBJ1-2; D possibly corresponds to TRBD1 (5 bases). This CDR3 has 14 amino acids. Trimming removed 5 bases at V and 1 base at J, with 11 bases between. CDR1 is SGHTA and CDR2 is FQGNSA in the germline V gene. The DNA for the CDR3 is TGTGCCAGCAGCCGGGACGGGATTAACTATGGCTACACCTTC. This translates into CASSRDGINYGYTF.

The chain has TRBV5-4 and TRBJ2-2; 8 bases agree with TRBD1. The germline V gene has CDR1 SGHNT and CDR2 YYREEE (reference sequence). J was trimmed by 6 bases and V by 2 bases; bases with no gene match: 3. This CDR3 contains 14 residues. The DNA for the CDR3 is TGTGCCAGCAGCTTCTTACAGGGGGCCGGGGAGCTGTTTTTT. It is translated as CASSFLQGAGELFF.

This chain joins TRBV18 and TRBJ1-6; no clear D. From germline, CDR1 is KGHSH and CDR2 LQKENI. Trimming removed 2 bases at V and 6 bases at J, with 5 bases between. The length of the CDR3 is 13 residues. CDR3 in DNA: TGTGCCAGCTCACCAGGGATTAATTCACCCCTCCACTTT. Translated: CASSPGINSPLHF.

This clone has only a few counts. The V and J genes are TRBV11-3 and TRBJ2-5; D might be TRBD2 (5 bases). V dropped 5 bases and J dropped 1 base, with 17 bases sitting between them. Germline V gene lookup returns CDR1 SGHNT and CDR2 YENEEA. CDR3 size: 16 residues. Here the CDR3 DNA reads TGTGCCAGCAGCCCCTTCCGGGGTGGGATCCAAGAGACCCAGTACTTC. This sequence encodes CASSPFRGGIQETQYF.

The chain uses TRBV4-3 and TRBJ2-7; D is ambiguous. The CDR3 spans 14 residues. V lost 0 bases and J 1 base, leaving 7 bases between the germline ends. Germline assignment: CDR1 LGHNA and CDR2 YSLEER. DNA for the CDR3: TGCGCCAGCAGCCAAGATCCAGGTTCCTACGAGCAGTACTTC. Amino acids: CASSQDPGSYEQYF.

CDR3 residues: CAWFRPRGSNYGYTF. The DNA of the CDR3 is TGTGCCTGGTTCAGACCCAGGGGCTCAAACTATGGCTACACCTTC. The genes are TRBV30 and TRBJ1-2; perhaps TRBD1 as D (6 bases). The germline V gene has CDR1 GTSNPN and CDR2 SVGIG (reference sequence). Trimming removed 5 bases from V and 2 bases from J, with 18 bases in between. This CDR3 region has 15 residues. Full variable domain (missing parts from reference TRBV30 and TRBJ1-2): SQTIHQWPATLVQPVGSPLSLECTVEGTSNPNLYWYRQAAGRGLQLLFYSVGIGQISSEVPQNLSASRPQDRQFILSSKKLLLSDSGFYLCAWFRPRGSNYGYTFGSGTRLTVV.

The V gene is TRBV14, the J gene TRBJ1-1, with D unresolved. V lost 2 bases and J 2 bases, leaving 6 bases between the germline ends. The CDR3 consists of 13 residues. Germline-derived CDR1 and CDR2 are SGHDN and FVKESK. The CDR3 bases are TGTGCCAGCAGCCAATCGCGAAACACTGAAGCTTTCTTT. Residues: CASSQSRNTEAFF.

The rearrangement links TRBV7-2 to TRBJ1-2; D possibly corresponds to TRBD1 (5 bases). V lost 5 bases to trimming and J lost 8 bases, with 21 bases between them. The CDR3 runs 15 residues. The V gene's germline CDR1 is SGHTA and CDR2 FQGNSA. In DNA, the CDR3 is TGTGCCAGCAGCGCCCCGGGAGCCGGGGCTCGGGGCTACACCTTC. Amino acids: CASSAPGAGARGYTF. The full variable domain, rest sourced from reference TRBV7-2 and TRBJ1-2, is GAGVSQSPSNKVTEKGKDVELRCDPISGHTALYWYRQSLGQGLEFLIYFQGNSAPDKSGLPSDRFSAERTGGSVSTLTIQRTQQEDSAVYLCASSAPGAGARGYTFGSGTRLTVV.

The CDR3 loop is CASSFGGNYGYTF. The CDR3 DNA reads TGTGCCAGCAGCTTCGGAGGGAACTATGGCTACACCTTC. The rearrangement joins TRBV5-8 to TRBJ1-2; D call uncertain. The V gene lost 2 bases and the J gene lost 2 bases, with 7 bases spanning the gap. Germline CDR1 reads SGHTS; CDR2 reads YDEGEE. The CDR3 runs to 13 residues.

The CDR3 region has the DNA TGTGCCAGCAGTTACGATAATGTAGTGGGGGTCGGCGAGCAGTACTTC. Translation: CASSYDNVVGVGEQYF. V is TRBV6-5 and J is TRBJ2-7, with D possibly called TRBD1 or TRBD2 (5 bases each). The CDR3 is 16 residues long. Germline V gene lookup returns CDR1 MNHEY and CDR2 SVGAGI. V shed 2 bases and J shed 6 bases, with 20 bases lying between them.

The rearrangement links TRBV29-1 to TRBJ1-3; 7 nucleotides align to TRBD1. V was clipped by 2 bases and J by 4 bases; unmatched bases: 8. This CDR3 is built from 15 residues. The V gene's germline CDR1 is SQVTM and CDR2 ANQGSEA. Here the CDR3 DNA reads TGCAGCGTTGAATCTGGCAGGGGGACGGGAAACACCATATATTTT. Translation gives CSVESGRGTGNTIYF.

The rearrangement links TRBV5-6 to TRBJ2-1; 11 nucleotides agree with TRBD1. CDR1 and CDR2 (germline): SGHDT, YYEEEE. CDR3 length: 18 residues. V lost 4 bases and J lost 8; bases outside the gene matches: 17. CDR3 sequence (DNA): TGTGCCAGCAGCCACCTTGTTTCGGGACAGGGGGATCGGGATGAGCAGTTCTTC. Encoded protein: CASSHLVSGQGDRDEQFF.

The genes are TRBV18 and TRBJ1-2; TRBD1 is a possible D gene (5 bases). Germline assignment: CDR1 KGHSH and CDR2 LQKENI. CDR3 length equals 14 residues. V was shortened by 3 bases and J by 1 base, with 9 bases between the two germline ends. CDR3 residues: CASSPNGGNYGYTF. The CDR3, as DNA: TGTGCCAGCTCACCTAATGGGGGTAACTATGGCTACACCTTC. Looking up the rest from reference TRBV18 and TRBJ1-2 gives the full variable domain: NAGVMQNPRHLVRRRGQEARLRCSPMKGHSHVYWYRQLPEEGLKFMVYLQKENIIDESGMPKERFSAEFPKEGPSILRIQQVVRGDSAAYFCASSPNGGNYGYTFGSGTRLTVV.

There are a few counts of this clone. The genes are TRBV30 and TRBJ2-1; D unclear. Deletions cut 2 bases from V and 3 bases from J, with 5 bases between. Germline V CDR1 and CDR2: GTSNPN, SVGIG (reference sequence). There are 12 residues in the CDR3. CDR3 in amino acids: CAWSKNYNEQFF. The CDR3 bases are TGTGCCTGGAGTAAGAACTACAATGAGCAGTTCTTC.

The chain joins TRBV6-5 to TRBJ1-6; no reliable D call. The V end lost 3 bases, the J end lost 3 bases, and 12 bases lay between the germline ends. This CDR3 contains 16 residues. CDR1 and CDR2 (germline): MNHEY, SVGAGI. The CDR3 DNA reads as TGTGCCAGCAGTTATTACAGAAGGCTCTATAATTCACCCCTCCACTTT. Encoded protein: CASSYYRRLYNSPLHF.

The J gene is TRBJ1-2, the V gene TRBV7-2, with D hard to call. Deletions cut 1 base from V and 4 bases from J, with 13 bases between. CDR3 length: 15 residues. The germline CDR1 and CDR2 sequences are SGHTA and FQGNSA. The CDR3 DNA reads TGTGCCAGCAGCTTAGGGCCGGGGATCGGCTATGGCTACACCTTC. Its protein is CASSLGPGIGYGYTF.